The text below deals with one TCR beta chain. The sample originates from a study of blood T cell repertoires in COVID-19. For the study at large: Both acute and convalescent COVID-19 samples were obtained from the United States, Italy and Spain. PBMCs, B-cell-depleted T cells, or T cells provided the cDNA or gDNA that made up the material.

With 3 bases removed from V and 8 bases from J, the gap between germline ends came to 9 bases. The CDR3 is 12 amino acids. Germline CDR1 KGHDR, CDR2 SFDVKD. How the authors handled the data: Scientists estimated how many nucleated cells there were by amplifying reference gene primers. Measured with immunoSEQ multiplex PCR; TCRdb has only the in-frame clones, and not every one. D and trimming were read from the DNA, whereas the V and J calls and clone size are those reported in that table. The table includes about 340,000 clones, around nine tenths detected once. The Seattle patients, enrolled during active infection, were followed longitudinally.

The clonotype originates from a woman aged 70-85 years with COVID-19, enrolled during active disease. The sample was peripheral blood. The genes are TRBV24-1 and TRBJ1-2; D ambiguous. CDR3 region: CATSDPPGGYTF. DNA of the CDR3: TGTGCCACCAGTGATCCGCCCGGGGGCTACACCTTC.